The text below deals with one T cell receptor beta chain. This sample stems from a study of blood T cell repertoires in COVID-19. Across the study: Sites across the United States, Italy and Spain contributed samples from acute and convalescent COVID-19. PBMCs, B-cell-depleted T cells, or T cells provided the cDNA or gDNA that made up the material.

Methods used by the authors: Amplification from reference gene primers served as the basis for estimated nucleated cell counts. Profiled with immunoSEQ multiplex PCR; TCRdb holds only in-frame clones, not every one. D and trimming come from the DNA, and the V and J calls and clone size come from that table. The sample gives some 140,000 clones, around 79% of which show up once; about 1.8% is in the top ten. CDR1 is SGHNT and CDR2 is YENEEA in the germline V gene. The CDR3 consists of 14 residues. Between the trimmed V and J ends, which lost 6 bases and 2 bases, there was a span of 8 bases. Sequenced sample: peripheral blood. The receptor comes from a man at least 80 years old with acute or convalescent COVID-19. V usage is TRBV11-3 and J usage is TRBJ2-6, with D perhaps TRBD1 (6 bases). DNA for the CDR3: TGTGCCAGCAGTGAGGGGGCTGGGGCCAACGTCCTGACTTTC. It is translated as CASSEGAGANVLTF.